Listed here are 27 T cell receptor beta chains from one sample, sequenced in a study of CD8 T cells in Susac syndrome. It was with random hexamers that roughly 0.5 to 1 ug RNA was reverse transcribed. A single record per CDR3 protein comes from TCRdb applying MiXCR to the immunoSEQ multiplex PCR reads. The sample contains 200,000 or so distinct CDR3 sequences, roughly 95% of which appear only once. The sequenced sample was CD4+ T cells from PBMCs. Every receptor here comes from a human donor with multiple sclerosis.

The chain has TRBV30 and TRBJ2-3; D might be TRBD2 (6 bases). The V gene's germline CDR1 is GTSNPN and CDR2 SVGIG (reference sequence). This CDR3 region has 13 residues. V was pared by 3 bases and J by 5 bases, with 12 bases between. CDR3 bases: TGTGCCTGGAGCGGCGGGAATAAAGATACGCAGTATTTT. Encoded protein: CAWSGGNKDTQYF. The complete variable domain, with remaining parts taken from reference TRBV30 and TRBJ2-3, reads SQTIHQWPATLVQPVGSPLSLECTVEGTSNPNLYWYRQAAGRGLQLLFYSVGIGQISSEVPQNLSASRPQDRQFILSSKKLLLSDSGFYLCAWSGGNKDTQYFGPGTRLTVL.

The CDR3 loop reads CAWSEVGWSNSPLHF. Written as DNA, the CDR3 is TGTGCCTGGAGTGAGGTAGGATGGAGTAATTCACCCCTCCACTTT. This rearrangement joins TRBV30 to TRBJ1-6; no reliable D call. V was cut by 1 base and J by 6 bases, with 13 bases left in between. This CDR3 has 15 amino acids. Germline values: CDR1 GTSNPN, CDR2 SVGIG (reference sequence).

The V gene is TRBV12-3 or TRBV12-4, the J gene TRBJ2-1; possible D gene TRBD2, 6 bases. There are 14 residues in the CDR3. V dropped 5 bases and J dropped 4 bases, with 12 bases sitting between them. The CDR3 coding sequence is TGTGCCAGCAGTCGGACTACCGGATACAATGAGCAGTTCTTC. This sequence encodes CASSRTTGYNEQFF.

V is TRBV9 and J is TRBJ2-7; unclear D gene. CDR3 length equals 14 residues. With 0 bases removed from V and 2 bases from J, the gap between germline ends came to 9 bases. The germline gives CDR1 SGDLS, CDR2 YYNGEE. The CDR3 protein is CASSVGPQTYEQYF. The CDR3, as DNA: TGTGCCAGCAGCGTAGGTCCCCAGACCTACGAGCAGTACTTC.

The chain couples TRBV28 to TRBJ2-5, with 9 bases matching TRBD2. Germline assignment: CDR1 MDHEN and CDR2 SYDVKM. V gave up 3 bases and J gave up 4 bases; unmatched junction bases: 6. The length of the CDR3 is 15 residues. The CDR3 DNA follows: TGTGCCAGCAGTTTTTATACGCGGGGGGGAGAGACCCAGTACTTC. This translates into CASSFYTRGGETQYF. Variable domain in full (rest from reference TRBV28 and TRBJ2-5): DVKVTQSSRYLVKRTGEKVFLECVQDMDHENMFWYRQDPGLGLRLIYFSYDVKMKEKGDIPEGYSVSREKKERFSLILESASTNQTSMYLCASSFYTRGGETQYFGPGTRLLVL.

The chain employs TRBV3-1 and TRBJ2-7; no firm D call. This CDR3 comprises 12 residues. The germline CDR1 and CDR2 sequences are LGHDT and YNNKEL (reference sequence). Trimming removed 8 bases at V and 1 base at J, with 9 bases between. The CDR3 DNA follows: TGTGCCAGCGCGTCTCCGTCCTACGAGCAGTACTTC. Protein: CASASPSYEQYF.

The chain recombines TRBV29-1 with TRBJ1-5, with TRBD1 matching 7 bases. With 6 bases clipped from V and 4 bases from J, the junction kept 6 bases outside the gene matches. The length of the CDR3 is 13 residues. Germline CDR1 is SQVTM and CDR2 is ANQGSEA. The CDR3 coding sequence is TGCAGCGTGGTTGGGACAGTAAATCAGCCCCAGCATTTT. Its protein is CSVVGTVNQPQHF.

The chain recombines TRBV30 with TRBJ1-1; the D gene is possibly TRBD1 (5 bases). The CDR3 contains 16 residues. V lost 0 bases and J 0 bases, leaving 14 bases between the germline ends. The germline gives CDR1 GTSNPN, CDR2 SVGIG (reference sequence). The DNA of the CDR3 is TGTGCCTGGAGTGTACGGGGACCGGCTATGAACACTGAAGCTTTCTTT. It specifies CAWSVRGPAMNTEAFF.

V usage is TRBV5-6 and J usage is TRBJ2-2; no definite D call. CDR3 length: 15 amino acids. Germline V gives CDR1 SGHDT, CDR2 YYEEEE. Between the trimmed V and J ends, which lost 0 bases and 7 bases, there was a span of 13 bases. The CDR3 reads CASSLVWGSDGELFF. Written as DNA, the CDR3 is TGTGCCAGCAGCTTGGTGTGGGGATCCGACGGGGAGCTGTTTTTT.

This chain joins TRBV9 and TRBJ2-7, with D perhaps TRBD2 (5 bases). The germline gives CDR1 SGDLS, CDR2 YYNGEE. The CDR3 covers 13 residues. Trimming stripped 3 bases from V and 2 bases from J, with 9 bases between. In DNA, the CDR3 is TGTGCCAGCAGCGCCGGAGGCCCCTACGAGCAGTACTTC. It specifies CASSAGGPYEQYF.

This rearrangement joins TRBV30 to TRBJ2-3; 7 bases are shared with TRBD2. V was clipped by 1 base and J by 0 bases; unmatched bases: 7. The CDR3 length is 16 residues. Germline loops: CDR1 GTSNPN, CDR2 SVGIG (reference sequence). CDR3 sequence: CAWSGSGVASTDTQYF. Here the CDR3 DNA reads TGTGCCTGGAGTGGAAGCGGGGTAGCTAGCACAGATACGCAGTATTTT.

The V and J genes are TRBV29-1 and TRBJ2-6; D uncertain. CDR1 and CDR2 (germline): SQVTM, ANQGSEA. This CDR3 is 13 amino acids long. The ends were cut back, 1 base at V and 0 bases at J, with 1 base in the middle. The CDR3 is CSVEASGANVLTF. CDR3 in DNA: TGCAGCGTTGAAGCCTCTGGGGCCAACGTCCTGACTTTC.

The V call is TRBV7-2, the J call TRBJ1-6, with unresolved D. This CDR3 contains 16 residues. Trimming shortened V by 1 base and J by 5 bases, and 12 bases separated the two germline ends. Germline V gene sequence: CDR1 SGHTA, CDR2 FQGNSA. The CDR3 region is CASSLEHRPDNSPLHF. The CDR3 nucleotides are TGTGCCAGCAGCTTAGAACACCGACCGGATAATTCACCCCTCCACTTT. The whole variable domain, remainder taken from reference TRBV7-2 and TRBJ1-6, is GAGVSQSPSNKVTEKGKDVELRCDPISGHTALYWYRQSLGQGLEFLIYFQGNSAPDKSGLPSDRFSAERTGGSVSTLTIQRTQQEDSAVYLCASSLEHRPDNSPLHFGNGTRLTVT.

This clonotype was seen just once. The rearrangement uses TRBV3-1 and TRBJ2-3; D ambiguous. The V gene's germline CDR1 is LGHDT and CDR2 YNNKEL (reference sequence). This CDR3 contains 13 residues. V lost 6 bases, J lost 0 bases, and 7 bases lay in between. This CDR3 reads CASSPFSTDTQYF. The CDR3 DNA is TGTGCCAGCAGTCCTTTCAGCACAGATACGCAGTATTTT.

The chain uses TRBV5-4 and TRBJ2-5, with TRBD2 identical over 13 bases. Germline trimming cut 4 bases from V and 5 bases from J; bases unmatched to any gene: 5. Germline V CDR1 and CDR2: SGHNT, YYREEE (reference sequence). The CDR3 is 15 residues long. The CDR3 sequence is CASSRVTSGGETQYF. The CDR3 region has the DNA TGTGCCAGCAGCCGTGTGACTAGCGGGGGGGAGACCCAGTACTTC. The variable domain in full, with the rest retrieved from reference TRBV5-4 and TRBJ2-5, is ETGVTQSPTHLIKTRGQQVTLRCSSQSGHNTVSWYQQALGQGPQFIFQYYREEENGRGNFPPRFSGLQFPNYSSELNVNALELDDSALYLCASSRVTSGGETQYFGPGTRLLVL.

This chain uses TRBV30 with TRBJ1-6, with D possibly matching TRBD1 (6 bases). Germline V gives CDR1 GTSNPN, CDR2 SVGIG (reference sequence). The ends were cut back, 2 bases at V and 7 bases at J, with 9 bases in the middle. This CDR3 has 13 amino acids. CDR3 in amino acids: CAWSWGQNSPLHF. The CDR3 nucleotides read TGTGCCTGGAGTTGGGGGCAAAATTCACCCCTCCACTTT.

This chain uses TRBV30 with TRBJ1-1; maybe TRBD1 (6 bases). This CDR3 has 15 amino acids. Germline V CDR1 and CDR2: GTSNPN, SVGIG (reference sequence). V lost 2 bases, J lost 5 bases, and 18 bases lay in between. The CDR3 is CAWSPHGGGRTEAFF. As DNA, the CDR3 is TGTGCCTGGAGTCCTCATGGAGGGGGGAGGACTGAAGCTTTCTTT.

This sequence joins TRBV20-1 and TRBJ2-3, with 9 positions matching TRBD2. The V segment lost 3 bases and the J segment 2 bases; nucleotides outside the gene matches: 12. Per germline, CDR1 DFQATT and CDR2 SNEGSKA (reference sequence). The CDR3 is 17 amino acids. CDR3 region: CSASPDLRGGFTDTQYF. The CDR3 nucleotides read TGCAGTGCTAGCCCCGACTTGCGGGGGGGTTTCACAGATACGCAGTATTTT.

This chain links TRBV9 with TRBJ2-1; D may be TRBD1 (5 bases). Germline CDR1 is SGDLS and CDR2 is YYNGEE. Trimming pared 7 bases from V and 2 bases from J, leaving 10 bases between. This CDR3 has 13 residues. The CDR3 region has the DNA TGTGCCAGCTCTAGGACACCCTACAATGAGCAGTTCTTC. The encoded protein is CASSRTPYNEQFF.

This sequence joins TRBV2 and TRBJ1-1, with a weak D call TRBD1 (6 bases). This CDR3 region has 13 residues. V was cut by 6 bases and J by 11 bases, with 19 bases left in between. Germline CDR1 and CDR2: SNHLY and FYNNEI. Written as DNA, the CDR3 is TGTGCCAGCAGCCCTATCCAGGACAGTATTGCTTTCTTT. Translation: CASSPIQDSIAFF.

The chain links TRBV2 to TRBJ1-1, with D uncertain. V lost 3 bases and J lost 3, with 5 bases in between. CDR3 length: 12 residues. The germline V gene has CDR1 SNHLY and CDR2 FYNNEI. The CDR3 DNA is TGTGCCAGCAGTGATGGCTACACTGAAGCTTTCTTT. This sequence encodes CASSDGYTEAFF.

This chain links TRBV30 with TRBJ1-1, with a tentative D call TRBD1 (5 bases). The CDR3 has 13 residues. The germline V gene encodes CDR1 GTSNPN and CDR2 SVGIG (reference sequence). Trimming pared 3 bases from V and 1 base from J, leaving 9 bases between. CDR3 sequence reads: CAWSDSQNTEAFF. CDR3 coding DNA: TGTGCCTGGAGCGACAGTCAGAACACTGAAGCTTTCTTT.

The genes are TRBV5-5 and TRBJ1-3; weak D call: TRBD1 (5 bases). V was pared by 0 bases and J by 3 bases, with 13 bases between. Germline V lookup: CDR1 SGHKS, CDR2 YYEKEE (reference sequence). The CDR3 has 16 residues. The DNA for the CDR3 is TGTGCCAGCAGCTTGGCCGAAGGGGCGCTTGGAAACACCATATATTTT. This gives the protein CASSLAEGALGNTIYF.

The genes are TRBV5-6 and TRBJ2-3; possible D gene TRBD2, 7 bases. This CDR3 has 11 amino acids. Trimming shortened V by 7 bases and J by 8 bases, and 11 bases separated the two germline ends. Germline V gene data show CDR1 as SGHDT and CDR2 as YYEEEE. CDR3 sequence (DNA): TGTGCCAGCGGGGGGGCCGGTACGCAGTATTTT. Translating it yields CASGGAGTQYF. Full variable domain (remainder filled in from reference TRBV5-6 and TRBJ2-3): DAGVTQSPTHLIKTRGQQVTLRCSPKSGHDTVSWYQQALGQGPQFIFQYYEEEERQRGNFPDRFSGHQFPNYSSELNVNALLLGDSALYLCASGGAGTQYFGPGTRLTVL.

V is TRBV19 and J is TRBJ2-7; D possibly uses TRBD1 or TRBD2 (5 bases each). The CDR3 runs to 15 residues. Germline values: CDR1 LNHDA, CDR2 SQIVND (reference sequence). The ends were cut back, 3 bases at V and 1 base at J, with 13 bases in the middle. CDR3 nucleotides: TGTGCCAGTAGTATGGACGGGGCGAGTTCCTACGAGCAGTACTTC. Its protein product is CASSMDGASSYEQYF. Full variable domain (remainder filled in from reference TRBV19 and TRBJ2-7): DGGITQSPKYLFRKEGQNVTLSCEQNLNHDAMYWYRQDPGQGLRLIYYSQIVNDFQKGDIAEGYSVSREKKESFPLTVTSAQKNPTAFYLCASSMDGASSYEQYFGPGTRLTVT.

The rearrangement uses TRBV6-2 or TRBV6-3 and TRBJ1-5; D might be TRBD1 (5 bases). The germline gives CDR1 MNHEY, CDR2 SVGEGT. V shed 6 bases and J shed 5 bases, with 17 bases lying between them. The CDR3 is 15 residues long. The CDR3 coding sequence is TGTGCCAGCAGACAATCCGGGACGGAAGATCAGCCCCAGCATTTT. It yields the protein CASRQSGTEDQPQHF.

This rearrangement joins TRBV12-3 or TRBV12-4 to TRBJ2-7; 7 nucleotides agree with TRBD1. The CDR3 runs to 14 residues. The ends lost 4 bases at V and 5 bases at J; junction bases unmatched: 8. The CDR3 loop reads CASSSPGQLNEQYF. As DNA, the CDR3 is TGTGCCAGCAGTTCTCCGGGACAGCTAAACGAGCAGTACTTC.